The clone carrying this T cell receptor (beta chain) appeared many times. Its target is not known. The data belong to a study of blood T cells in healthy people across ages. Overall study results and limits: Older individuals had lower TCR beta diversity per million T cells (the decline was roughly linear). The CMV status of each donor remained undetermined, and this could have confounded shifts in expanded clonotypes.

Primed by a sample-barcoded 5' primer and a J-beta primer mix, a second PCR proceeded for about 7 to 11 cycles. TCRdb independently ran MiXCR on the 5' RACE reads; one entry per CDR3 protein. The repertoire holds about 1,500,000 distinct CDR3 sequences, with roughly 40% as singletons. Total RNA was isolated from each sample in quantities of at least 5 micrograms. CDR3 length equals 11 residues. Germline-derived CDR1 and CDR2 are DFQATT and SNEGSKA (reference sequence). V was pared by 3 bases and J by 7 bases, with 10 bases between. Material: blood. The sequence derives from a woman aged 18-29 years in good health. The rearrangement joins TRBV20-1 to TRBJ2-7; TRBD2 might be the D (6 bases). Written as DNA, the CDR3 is TGCAGTGCTAGTCGGGGGTATGAGCAGTACTTC. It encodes CSASRGYEQYF.